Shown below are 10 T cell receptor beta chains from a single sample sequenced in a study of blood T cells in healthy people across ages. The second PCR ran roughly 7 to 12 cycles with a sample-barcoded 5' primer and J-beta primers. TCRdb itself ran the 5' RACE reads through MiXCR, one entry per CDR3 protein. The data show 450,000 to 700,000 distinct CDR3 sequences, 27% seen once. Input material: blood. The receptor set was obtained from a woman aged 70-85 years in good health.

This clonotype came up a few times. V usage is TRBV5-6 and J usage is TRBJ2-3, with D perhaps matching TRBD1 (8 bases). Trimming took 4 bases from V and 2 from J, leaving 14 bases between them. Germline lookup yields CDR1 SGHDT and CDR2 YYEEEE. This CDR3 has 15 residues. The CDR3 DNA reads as TGTGCCAGCAGCCACAGGGGGACTAACACAGATACGCAGTATTTT. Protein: CASSHRGTNTDTQYF. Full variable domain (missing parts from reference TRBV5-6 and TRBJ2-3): DAGVTQSPTHLIKTRGQQVTLRCSPKSGHDTVSWYQQALGQGPQFIFQYYEEEERQRGNFPDRFSGHQFPNYSSELNVNALLLGDSALYLCASSHRGTNTDTQYFGPGTRLTVL.

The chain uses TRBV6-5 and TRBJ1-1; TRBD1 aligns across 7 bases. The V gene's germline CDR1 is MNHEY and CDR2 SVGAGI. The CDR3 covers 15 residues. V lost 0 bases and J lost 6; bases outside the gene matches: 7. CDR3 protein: CASSYSNRGKSEAFF. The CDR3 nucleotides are TGTGCCAGCAGTTACTCGAACAGGGGAAAGTCTGAAGCTTTCTTT.

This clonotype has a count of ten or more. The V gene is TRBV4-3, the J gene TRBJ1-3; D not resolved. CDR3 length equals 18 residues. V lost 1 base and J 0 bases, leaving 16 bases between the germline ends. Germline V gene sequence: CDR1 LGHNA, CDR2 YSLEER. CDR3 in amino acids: CASSQAVQASSSGNTIYF. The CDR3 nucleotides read TGCGCCAGCAGCCAAGCAGTGCAGGCATCGAGCTCTGGAAACACCATATATTTT.

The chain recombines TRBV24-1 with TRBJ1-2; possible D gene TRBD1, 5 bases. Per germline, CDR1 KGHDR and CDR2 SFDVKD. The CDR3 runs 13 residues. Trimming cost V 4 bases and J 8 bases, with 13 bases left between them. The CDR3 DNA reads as TGTGCCACCAGTGACATAAGGGGAGCGGGCTACACCTTC. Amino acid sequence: CATSDIRGAGYTF.

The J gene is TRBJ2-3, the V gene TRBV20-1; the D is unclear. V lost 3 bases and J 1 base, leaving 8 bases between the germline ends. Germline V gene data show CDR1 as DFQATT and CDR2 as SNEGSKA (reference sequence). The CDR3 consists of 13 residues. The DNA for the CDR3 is TGCAGTGCTAGGGGTCGGGGCACAGATACGCAGTATTTT. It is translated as CSARGRGTDTQYF.

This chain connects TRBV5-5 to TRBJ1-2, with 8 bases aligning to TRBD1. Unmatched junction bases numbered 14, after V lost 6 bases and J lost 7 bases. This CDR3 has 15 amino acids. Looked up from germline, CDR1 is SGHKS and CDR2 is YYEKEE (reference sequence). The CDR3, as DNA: TGTGCCAGCAACCCCCTGCCAGGGGGCGAGGCTGGCTACACCTTC. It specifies CASNPLPGGEAGYTF.

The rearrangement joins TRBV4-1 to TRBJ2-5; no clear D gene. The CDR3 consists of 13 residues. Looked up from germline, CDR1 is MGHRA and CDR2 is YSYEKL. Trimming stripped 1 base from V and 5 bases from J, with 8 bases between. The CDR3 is CASSQVVRETQYF. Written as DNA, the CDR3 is TGCGCCAGCAGCCAAGTGGTTAGGGAGACCCAGTACTTC.

CDR3: CASSLGRSTGELFF. The CDR3, as DNA: TGTGCCAGCAGCTTAGGCAGATCGACCGGGGAGCTGTTTTTT. The chain carries TRBV7-2 and TRBJ2-2; D remains ambiguous. In germline, CDR1 is SGHTA, CDR2 FQGNSA. This CDR3 spans 14 amino acids. The V end lost 1 base, the J end lost 5 bases, and 8 bases lay between the germline ends.

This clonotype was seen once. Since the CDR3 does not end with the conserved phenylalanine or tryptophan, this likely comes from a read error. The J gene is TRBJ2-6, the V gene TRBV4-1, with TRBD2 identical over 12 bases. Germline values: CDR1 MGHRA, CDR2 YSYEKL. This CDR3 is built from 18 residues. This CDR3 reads CAGSQLTSGSSGANVLTL. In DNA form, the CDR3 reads TGCGCCGGCAGCCAACTGACTAGCGGGAGCTCTGGGGCCAACGTCCTGACTCTC.

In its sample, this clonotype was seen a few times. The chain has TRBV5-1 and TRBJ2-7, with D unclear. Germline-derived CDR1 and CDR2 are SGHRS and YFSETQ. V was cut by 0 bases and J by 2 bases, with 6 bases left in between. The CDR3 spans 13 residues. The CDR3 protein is CASSLGDTYEQYF. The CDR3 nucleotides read TGCGCCAGCAGCTTGGGTGACACCTACGAGCAGTACTTC.